This T cell receptor (beta chain) was identified during a study of T cells in tuberculosis. Study at large: Samples predate treatment or fall within its first 7 days.

Time point meaning: new active TB diagnosis, blood taken before or within 7 days of starting treatment. HIV-seronegative South African adults aged 18 years or older had newly diagnosed active tuberculosis. Repertoires were generated with immunoSEQ multiplex PCR, while TCRdb's copy carries only in-frame clones and drops some. The table has about 49,000 clones, around 96% seen once. Germline V CDR1 and CDR2: SEHNR, FQNEAQ (reference sequence). V dropped 5 bases and J dropped 6 bases, with 17 bases sitting between them. The CDR3 totals 14 residues. The receptor was isolated from an adult with tuberculosis. The input for sequencing was PBMCs, taken at tuberculosis diagnosis. This sequence joins TRBV7-9 and TRBJ2-7, with TRBD1 as a possible D gene (7 bases). CDR3 nucleotides: TGTGCCAGCAGCGAGGAGGGGGCGGCAGCCGAGCAGTACTTC. As protein: CASSEEGAAAEQYF.